A single sample gave rise to the 24 T cell receptor beta chains below, sequenced in a study of blood T cell repertoires in COVID-19. The method was immunoSEQ multiplex PCR; TCRdb's version includes in-frame clones alone and lacks a portion of them. The sample holds 53,000 or so clones; less than 95% are singletons and the top ten take approximately 6.2%. The specimen sequenced was peripheral blood. The receptors here all came from a man in his forties or fifties with acute or convalescent COVID-19.

The chain recombines TRBV4-2 with TRBJ1-2; D not certain. The CDR3 totals 16 residues. Per the germline V gene, CDR1 is LGHNA and CDR2 is YNFKEQ. V lost 0 bases and J 7 bases, leaving 18 bases between the germline ends. CDR3 DNA sequence: TGTGCCAGCAGCCAAGATCGCGAGACGGCGGCCGGTGGCTACACCTTC. Translating gives CASSQDRETAAGGYTF.

This clone appeared once. The gene calls are TRBV24-1 and TRBJ2-1; 10 nucleotides line up with TRBD1. This CDR3 comprises 15 residues. Germline CDR1 KGHDR, CDR2 SFDVKD. J was trimmed by 10 bases and V by 3 bases; bases with no gene match: 8. This chain's CDR3 is CATSDPGQGWREQFF. CDR3 bases: TGTGCCACCAGTGATCCGGGACAGGGGTGGCGGGAGCAGTTCTTC.

The V call is TRBV19, the J call TRBJ1-4; weak D call: TRBD1 (6 bases). Trimming removed 7 bases at V and 3 bases at J, with 12 bases between. Per germline, CDR1 LNHDA and CDR2 SQIVND (reference sequence). The CDR3 spans 14 residues. The CDR3 loop is CASKSGQPNEKLFF. The CDR3 coding sequence is TGTGCCAGTAAAAGCGGACAGCCTAATGAAAAACTGTTTTTT.

The chain couples TRBV19 to TRBJ2-7; 7 bases are a match to TRBD1. V gave up 6 bases and J gave up 6 bases; unmatched junction bases: 2. The germline CDR1 and CDR2 sequences are LNHDA and SQIVND (reference sequence). The CDR3 is 11 residues long. Here the CDR3 reads CASRQGSEQYF. The CDR3 DNA is TGTGCCAGTAGACAGGGGTCCGAGCAGTACTTC.

CDR3 residues: CASSQEVTGGTEAFF. Here the CDR3 DNA reads TGCGCCAGCAGCCAAGAGGTGACAGGGGGCACTGAAGCTTTCTTT. The rearrangement uses TRBV4-3 and TRBJ1-1; 9 nucleotides align to TRBD1. Per the germline V gene, CDR1 is LGHNA and CDR2 is YSLEER. J lost 4 bases, V lost 0 bases, and 3 bases had no gene match. CDR3 length: 15 residues.

The chain carries TRBV9 and TRBJ1-5; no reliable D call. CDR1 SGDLS and CDR2 YYNGEE come from the germline V gene. The CDR3 has 15 amino acids. V lost 0 bases to trimming and J lost 4 bases, with 11 bases between them. The CDR3 is CASSVGAQPNQPQHF. CDR3 sequence (DNA): TGTGCCAGCAGCGTAGGGGCCCAACCTAATCAGCCCCAGCATTTT.

This chain links TRBV27 with TRBJ2-3, with TRBD1 identical over 7 bases. The ends lost 5 bases at V and 3 bases at J; junction bases unmatched: 5. CDR3 length equals 14 residues. Germline V gene sequence: CDR1 MNHEY, CDR2 SMNVEV (reference sequence). The CDR3 DNA reads as TGTGCCAGCAGTCCTCGACAGGGAACAGATACGCAGTATTTT. It yields the protein CASSPRQGTDTQYF.

The chain couples TRBV11-2 to TRBJ1-2; D remains ambiguous. The CDR3 extends over 13 amino acids. V lost 5 bases and J lost 4, with 11 bases in between. Germline V gene data show CDR1 as SGHAT and CDR2 as FQNNGV. This CDR3 reads CASSRGWTYGYTF. CDR3 nucleotide sequence: TGTGCCAGCAGCCGAGGGTGGACCTATGGCTACACCTTC. The variable domain in full, completed from reference TRBV11-2 and TRBJ1-2, reads EAGVAQSPRYKIIEKRQSVAFWCNPISGHATLYWYQQILGQGPKLLIQFQNNGVVDDSQLPKDRFSAERLKGVDSTLKIQPAKLEDSAVYLCASSRGWTYGYTFGSGTRLTVV.

V is TRBV5-4 and J is TRBJ2-7, with 14 nucleotides matching TRBD2. The V segment lost 4 bases and the J segment 2 bases; nucleotides outside the gene matches: 11. Germline CDR1 and CDR2: SGHNT and YYREEE (reference sequence). There are 18 residues in the CDR3. The CDR3 coding sequence is TGTGCCAGCAGCAGGCCTTCGGGACTAGCGGGAGCTGCCTACGAGCAGTACTTC. Encoded protein: CASSRPSGLAGAAYEQYF. The full variable domain, rest sourced from reference TRBV5-4 and TRBJ2-7, is ETGVTQSPTHLIKTRGQQVTLRCSSQSGHNTVSWYQQALGQGPQFIFQYYREEENGRGNFPPRFSGLQFPNYSSELNVNALELDDSALYLCASSRPSGLAGAAYEQYFGPGTRLTVT.

The J gene is TRBJ2-1, the V gene TRBV21-1; the D call TRBD2 from the table was never checked on the DNA. TRBV21-1 is marked as a pseudogene. The CDR3 sequence is 16 residues long. In DNA form, the CDR3 reads TGTGCCAGCAAGAGGACTAGCGGGAGCTCCTACAATGAGCAGTTCTTC. This gives the protein CASKRTSGSSYNEQFF.

The rearrangement uses TRBV6-5 and TRBJ1-2; 7 bases match TRBD1. Germline V lookup: CDR1 MNHEY, CDR2 SVGAGI. Trimming cost V 7 bases and J 4 bases; bases outside gene matches: 3. CDR3 length: 12 amino acids. Here the CDR3 DNA reads TGTGCCAGCATGGGGACAGTCTATGGCTACACCTTC. This gives the protein CASMGTVYGYTF.

V gene TRBV18 combines with J gene TRBJ2-1; 14 nucleotides agree with TRBD2. V was clipped by 5 bases and J by 9 bases; unmatched bases: 6. This CDR3 is 15 amino acids long. The germline V gene encodes CDR1 KGHSH and CDR2 LQKENI. CDR3 amino acids: CASSSGLAGEGEQFF. CDR3 DNA sequence: TGTGCCAGCTCATCGGGACTAGCGGGAGAGGGTGAGCAGTTCTTC.

V is TRBV6-6 and J is TRBJ2-7; 7 bases match TRBD1. The CDR3 extends over 13 amino acids. Trimming removed 5 bases from V and 3 bases from J; junction bases left unmatched: 4. CDR1 is MNHNY and CDR2 is SVGAGI in the germline V gene (reference sequence). DNA of the CDR3: TGTGCCAGCAGTCCGCGACAGGGCTACGAGCAGTACTTC. This translates into CASSPRQGYEQYF.

The genes are TRBV6-6 and TRBJ2-1, with TRBD2 matching over 7 bases. CDR3 length: 14 residues. The germline gives CDR1 MNHNY, CDR2 SVGAGI (reference sequence). V shed 0 bases, J shed 9 bases, and the junction held 5 bases outside the gene matches. The chain's CDR3 is CASSYSRGEGEQFF. The DNA for the CDR3 is TGTGCCAGCAGTTACTCACGGGGGGAGGGTGAGCAGTTCTTC.

V usage is TRBV27 and J usage is TRBJ1-2; D not certain. This CDR3 comprises 16 residues. Germline V lookup: CDR1 MNHEY, CDR2 SMNVEV (reference sequence). The V and J ends lost 1 base and 3 bases respectively, with 15 bases between them. Here the CDR3 reads CASSLFFRGRDYGYTF. CDR3 sequence (DNA): TGTGCCAGCAGTTTATTTTTTCGGGGTAGGGACTATGGCTACACCTTC.

This clone has just a few counts. The V and J genes are TRBV5-1 and TRBJ1-1, with TRBD1 as a possible D gene (5 bases). The germline V and J ends were trimmed by 4 bases and 4 bases, with 14 bases remaining between them. Germline-derived CDR1 and CDR2 are SGHRS and YFSETQ. The CDR3 spans 14 residues. The CDR3 DNA reads TGCGCCAGCAGCCAAGTTGGGGGGAGCACTGAAGCTTTCTTT. It encodes CASSQVGGSTEAFF.

This rearrangement joins TRBV13 to TRBJ2-7; 7 bases are shared with TRBD2. J gave up 5 bases and V 5 bases, and 6 bases lay outside the gene matches. CDR3 length equals 13 residues. Germline loops: CDR1 PRHDT, CDR2 FYEKMQ (reference sequence). CDR3 protein: CASSPREVHEQYF. The CDR3 DNA follows: TGTGCCAGCAGCCCCCGGGAGGTCCACGAGCAGTACTTC.

The chain joins TRBV2 to TRBJ2-2; possibly TRBD2 for D (6 bases). The CDR3 length is 13 residues. From germline, CDR1 is SNHLY and CDR2 FYNNEI. V lost 4 bases to trimming and J lost 4 bases, with 7 bases between them. The CDR3 sequence is CASSGRGTGELFF. DNA for the CDR3: TGTGCCAGCAGTGGGAGGGGCACCGGGGAGCTGTTTTTT. The full variable domain, with the rest looked up from reference TRBV2 and TRBJ2-2, is EPEVTQTPSHQVTQMGQEVILRCVPISNHLYFYWYRQILGQKVEFLVSFYNNEISEKSEIFDDQFSVERPDGSNFTLKIRSTKLEDSAMYFCASSGRGTGELFFGEGSRLTVL.

The chain recombines TRBV11-3 with TRBJ2-3; 14 bases align to TRBD2. From germline, CDR1 is SGHNT and CDR2 YENEEA. Trimming took 3 bases from V and 4 from J; bases not matched to a gene: 12. The CDR3 is 19 amino acids. CDR3 coding DNA: TGTGCCAGCAGCTTGGCCCAACCGGGACTAGCGGGAGTTGCAGATACGCAGTATTTT. Amino acids: CASSLAQPGLAGVADTQYF.

The J gene is TRBJ1-5, the V gene TRBV2; 8 nucleotides match TRBD1. Germline V gene data show CDR1 as SNHLY and CDR2 as FYNNEI. The ends lost 3 bases at V and 4 bases at J; junction bases unmatched: 2. The CDR3 spans 14 residues. The DNA of the CDR3 is TGTGCCAGCAGTGATGACAGGGGTAATCAGCCCCAGCATTTT. Translating it yields CASSDDRGNQPQHF.

The rearrangement joins TRBV5-1 to TRBJ2-1; the D gene is possibly TRBD2 (6 bases). This CDR3 is built from 16 residues. V was clipped by 0 bases and J by 4 bases, with 14 bases between them. Per the germline V gene, CDR1 is SGHRS and CDR2 is YFSETQ. CDR3 bases: TGCGCCAGCAGCTTGGACCCCAGCGGGTCGTACAATGAGCAGTTCTTC. It is translated as CASSLDPSGSYNEQFF.

The rearrangement links TRBV19 to TRBJ2-1, with D unclear. The CDR3 runs 15 residues. From germline, CDR1 is LNHDA and CDR2 SQIVND (reference sequence). Trimming stripped 1 base from V and 3 bases from J, with 10 bases between. CDR3 sequence reads: CASSIGTAIYNEQFF. CDR3 DNA: TGTGCCAGTAGTATAGGCACAGCTATCTACAATGAGCAGTTCTTC.

The CDR3: CASSRQGGSYEQYF. The DNA of the CDR3 is TGTGCCAGCAGCCGACAGGGGGGTAGCTACGAGCAGTACTTC. This rearrangement joins TRBV9 to TRBJ2-7; the match to TRBD1 covers 9 bases. The CDR3 has 14 residues. From germline, CDR1 is SGDLS and CDR2 YYNGEE. V lost 4 bases and J lost 3; bases outside the gene matches: 5. Variable domain in full (rest from reference TRBV9 and TRBJ2-7): DSGVTQTPKHLITATGQRVTLRCSPRSGDLSVYWYQQSLDQGLQFLIQYYNGEERAKGNILERFSAQQFPDLHSELNLSSLELGDSALYFCASSRQGGSYEQYFGPGTRLTVT.

The rearrangement links TRBV11-3 to TRBJ1-2; 9 bases fit TRBD1. Trimming cost V 5 bases and J 5 bases; bases outside gene matches: 6. The CDR3 runs to 14 residues. Germline CDR1 SGHNT, CDR2 YENEEA. The CDR3 loop reads CASSPSGTGYGYTF. The CDR3 region has the DNA TGTGCCAGCAGCCCCAGTGGGACAGGGTATGGCTACACCTTC.